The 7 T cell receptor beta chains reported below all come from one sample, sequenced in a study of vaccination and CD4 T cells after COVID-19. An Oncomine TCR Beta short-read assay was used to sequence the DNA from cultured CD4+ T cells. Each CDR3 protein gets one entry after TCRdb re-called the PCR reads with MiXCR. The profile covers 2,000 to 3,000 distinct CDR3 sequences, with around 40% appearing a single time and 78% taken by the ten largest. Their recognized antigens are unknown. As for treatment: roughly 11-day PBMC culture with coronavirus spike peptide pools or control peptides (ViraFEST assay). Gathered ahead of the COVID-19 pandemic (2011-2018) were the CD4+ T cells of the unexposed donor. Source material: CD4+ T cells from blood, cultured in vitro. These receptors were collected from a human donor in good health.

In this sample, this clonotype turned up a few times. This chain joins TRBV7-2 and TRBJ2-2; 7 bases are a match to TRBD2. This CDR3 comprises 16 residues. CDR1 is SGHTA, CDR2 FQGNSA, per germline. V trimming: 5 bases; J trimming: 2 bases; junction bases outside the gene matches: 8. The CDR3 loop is CASSPAGQANTGELFF. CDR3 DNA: TGTGCCAGCAGCCCAGCGGGGCAGGCTAACACCGGGGAGCTGTTTTTT.

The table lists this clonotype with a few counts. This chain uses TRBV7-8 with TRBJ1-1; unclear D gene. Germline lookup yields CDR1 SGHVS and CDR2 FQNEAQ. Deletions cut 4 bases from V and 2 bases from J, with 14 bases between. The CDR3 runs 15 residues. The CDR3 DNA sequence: TGTGCCAGCAGCTCCCCGAGGACGGGAAACACTGAAGCTTTCTTT. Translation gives CASSSPRTGNTEAFF.

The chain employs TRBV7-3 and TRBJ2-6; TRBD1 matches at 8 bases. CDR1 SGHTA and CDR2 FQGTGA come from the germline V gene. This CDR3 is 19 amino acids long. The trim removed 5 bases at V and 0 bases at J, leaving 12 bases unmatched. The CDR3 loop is CASSPIPGQGSSGANVLTF. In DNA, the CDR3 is TGTGCCAGCAGCCCCATCCCCGGACAGGGAAGCTCTGGGGCCAACGTCCTGACTTTC.

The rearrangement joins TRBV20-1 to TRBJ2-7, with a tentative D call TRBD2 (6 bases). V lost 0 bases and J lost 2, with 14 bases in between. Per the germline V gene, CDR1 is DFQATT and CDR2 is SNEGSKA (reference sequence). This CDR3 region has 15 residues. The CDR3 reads CSAREAGFSTYEQYF. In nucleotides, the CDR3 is TGCAGTGCTAGAGAGGCGGGATTCTCTACCTACGAGCAGTACTTC.

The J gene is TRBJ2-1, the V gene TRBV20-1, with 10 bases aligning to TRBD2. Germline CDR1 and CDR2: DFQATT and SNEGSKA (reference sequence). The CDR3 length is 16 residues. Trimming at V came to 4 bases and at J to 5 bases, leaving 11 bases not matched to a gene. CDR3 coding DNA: TGCAGTGCTAAGGCGGCTAGCGGGGGCACCCACAATGAGCAGTTCTTC. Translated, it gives CSAKAASGGTHNEQFF.

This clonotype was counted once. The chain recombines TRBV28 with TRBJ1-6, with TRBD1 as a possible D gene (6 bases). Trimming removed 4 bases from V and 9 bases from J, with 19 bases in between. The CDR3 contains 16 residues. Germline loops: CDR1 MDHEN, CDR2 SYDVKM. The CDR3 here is CASSSPGGGGGSPLHF. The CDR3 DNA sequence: TGTGCCAGCAGTTCTCCTGGGGGGGGCGGGGGTTCACCCCTCCACTTT.

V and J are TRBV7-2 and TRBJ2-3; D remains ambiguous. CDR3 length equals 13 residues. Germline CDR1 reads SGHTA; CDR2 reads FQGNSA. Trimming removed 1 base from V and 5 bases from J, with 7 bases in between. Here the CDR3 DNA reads TGTGCCAGCAGCTTAGTATTTGAAGATACGCAGTATTTT. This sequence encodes CASSLVFEDTQYF.